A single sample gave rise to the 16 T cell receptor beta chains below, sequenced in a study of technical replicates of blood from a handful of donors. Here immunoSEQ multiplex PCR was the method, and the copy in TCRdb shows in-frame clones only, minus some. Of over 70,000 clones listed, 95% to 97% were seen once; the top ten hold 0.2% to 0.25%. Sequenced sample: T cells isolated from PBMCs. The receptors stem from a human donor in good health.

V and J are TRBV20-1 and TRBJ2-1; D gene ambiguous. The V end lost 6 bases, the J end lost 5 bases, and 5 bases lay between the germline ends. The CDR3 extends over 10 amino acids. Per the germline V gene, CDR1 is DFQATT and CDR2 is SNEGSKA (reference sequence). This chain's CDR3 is CSALDNEQFF. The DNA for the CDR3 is TGCAGTGCACTTGACAATGAGCAGTTCTTC.

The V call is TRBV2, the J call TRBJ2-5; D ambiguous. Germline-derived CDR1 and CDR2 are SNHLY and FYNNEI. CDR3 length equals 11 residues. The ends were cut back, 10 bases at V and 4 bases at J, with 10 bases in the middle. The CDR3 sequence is CATQVGETQYF. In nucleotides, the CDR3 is TGTGCCACCCAGGTAGGAGAGACCCAGTACTTC.

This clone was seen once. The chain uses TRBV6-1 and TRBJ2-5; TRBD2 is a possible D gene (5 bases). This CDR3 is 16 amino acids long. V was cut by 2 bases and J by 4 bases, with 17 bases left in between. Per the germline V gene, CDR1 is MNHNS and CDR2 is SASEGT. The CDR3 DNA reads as TGTGCCAGCAGTGAATTCCTCTCGCGGGTAGCAGAGACCCAGTACTTC. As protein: CASSEFLSRVAETQYF.

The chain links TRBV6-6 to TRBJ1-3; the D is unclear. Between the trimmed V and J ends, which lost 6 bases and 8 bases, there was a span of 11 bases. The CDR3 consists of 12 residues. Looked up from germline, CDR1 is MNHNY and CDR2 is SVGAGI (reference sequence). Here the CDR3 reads CASSPREDTIYF. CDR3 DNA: TGTGCCAGCAGCCCAAGGGAGGACACCATATATTTT.

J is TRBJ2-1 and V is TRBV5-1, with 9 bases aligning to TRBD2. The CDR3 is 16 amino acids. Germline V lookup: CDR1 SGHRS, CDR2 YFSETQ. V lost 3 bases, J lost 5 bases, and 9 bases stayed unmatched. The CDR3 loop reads CASSSLAGTSNNEQFF. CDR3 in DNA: TGCGCCAGCAGCTCCCTCGCCGGGACTAGCAACAATGAGCAGTTCTTC. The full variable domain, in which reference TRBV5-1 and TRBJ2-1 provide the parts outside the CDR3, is KAGVTQTPRYLIKTRGQQVTLSCSPISGHRSVSWYQQTPGQGLQFLFEYFSETQRNKGNFPGRFSGRQFSNSRSEMNVSTLELGDSALYLCASSSLAGTSNNEQFFGPGTRLTVL.

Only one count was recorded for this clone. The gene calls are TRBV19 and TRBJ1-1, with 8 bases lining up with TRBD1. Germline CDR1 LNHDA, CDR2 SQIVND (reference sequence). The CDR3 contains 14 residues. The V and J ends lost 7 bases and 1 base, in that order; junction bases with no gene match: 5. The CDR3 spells CASKEDRANTEAFF. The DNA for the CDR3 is TGTGCCAGTAAGGAGGACAGGGCGAACACTGAAGCTTTCTTT.

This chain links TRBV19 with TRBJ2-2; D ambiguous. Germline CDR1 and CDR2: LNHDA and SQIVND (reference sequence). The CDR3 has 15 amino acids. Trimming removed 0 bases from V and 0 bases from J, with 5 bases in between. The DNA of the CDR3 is TGTGCCAGTAGTATAGACCCCGCGAACACCGGGGAGCTGTTTTTT. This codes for CASSIDPANTGELFF. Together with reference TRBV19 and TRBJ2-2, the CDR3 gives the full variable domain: DGGITQSPKYLFRKEGQNVTLSCEQNLNHDAMYWYRQDPGQGLRLIYYSQIVNDFQKGDIAEGYSVSREKKESFPLTVTSAQKNPTAFYLCASSIDPANTGELFFGEGSRLTVL.

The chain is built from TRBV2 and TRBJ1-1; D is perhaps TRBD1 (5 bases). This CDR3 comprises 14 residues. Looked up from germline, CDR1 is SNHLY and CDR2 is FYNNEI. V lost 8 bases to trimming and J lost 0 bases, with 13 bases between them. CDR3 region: CASRQGNMNTEAFF. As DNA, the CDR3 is TGTGCCAGCCGGCAGGGAAATATGAACACTGAAGCTTTCTTT.

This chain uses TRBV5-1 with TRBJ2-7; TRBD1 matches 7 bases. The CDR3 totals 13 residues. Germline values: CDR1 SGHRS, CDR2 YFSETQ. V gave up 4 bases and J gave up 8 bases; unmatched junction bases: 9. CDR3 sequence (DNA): TGCGCCAGCAGCCCCGGGACAGACCCGAAGCAGTACTTC. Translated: CASSPGTDPKQYF. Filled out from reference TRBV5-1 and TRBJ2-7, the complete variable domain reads KAGVTQTPRYLIKTRGQQVTLSCSPISGHRSVSWYQQTPGQGLQFLFEYFSETQRNKGNFPGRFSGRQFSNSRSEMNVSTLELGDSALYLCASSPGTDPKQYFGPGTRLTVT.

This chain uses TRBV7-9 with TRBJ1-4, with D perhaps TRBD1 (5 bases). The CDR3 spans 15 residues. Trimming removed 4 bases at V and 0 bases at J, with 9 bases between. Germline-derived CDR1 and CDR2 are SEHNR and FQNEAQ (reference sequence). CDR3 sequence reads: CASSSGNSTNEKLFF. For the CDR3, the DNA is TGTGCCAGCAGCTCAGGGAACTCAACTAATGAAAAACTGTTTTTT.

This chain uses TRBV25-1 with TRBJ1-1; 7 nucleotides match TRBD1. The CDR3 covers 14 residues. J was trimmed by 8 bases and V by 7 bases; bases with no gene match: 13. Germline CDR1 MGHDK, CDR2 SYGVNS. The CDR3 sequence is CASTQQGTKNEAFF. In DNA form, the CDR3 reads TGTGCCAGCACCCAACAGGGGACGAAAAACGAAGCTTTCTTT.

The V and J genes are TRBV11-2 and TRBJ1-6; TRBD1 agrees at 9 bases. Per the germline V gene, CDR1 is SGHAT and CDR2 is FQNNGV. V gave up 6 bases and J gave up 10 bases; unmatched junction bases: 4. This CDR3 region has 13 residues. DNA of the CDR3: TGTGCCAGCAGGCGGACAGGGGACTCACCCCTCCACTTT. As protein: CASRRTGDSPLHF. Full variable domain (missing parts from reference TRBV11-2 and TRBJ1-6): EAGVAQSPRYKIIEKRQSVAFWCNPISGHATLYWYQQILGQGPKLLIQFQNNGVVDDSQLPKDRFSAERLKGVDSTLKIQPAKLEDSAVYLCASRRTGDSPLHFGNGTRLTVT.

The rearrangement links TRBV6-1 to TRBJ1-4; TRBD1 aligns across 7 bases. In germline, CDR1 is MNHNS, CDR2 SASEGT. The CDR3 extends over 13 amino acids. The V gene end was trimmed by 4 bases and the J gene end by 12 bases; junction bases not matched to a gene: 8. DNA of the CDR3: TGTGCCAGCAGTGGACGGGACAGTTTGGAACTGTTTTTT. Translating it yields CASSGRDSLELFF.

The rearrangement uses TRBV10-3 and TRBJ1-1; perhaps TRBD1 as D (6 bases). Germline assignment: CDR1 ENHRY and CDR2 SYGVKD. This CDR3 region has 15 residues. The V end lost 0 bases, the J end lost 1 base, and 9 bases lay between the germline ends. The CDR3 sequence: CAISESVGGNTEAFF. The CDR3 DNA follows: TGTGCCATCAGTGAGTCCGTAGGGGGGAACACTGAAGCTTTCTTT.

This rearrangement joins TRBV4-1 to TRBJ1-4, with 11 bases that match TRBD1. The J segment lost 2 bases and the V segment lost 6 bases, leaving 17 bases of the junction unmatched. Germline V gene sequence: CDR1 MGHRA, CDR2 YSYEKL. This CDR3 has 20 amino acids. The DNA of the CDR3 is TGCGCCAGCAGATCGACGGACAGGGGGCGCCCACCGGCGACTAATGAAAAACTGTTTTTT. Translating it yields CASRSTDRGRPPATNEKLFF.

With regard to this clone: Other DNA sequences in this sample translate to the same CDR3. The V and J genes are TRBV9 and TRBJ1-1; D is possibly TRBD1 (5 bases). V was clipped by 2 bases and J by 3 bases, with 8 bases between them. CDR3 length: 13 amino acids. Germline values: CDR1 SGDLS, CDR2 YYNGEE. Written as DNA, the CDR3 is TGTGCCAGCAGCGTTCAGGGATACACTGAAGCTTTCTTT. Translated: CASSVQGYTEAFF.